One and the same sample provided the 2 T cell receptor beta chains below, sequenced in a study of glioma-infiltrating T cells after dendritic cell vaccination. The time point: after dendritic cell vaccination, including at tumor progression/relapse. Assay used: immunoSEQ multiplex PCR; TCRdb lists only in-frame clones, some missing. The data hold roughly 100,000 clones, with roughly 87% observed a single time. The input for sequencing was blood, taken after dendritic cell vaccination. The receptors here all came from a human donor with glioblastoma.

The rearrangement links TRBV11-1 to TRBJ1-4; no definite D call. V lost 1 base, J lost 4 bases, and 13 bases lay in between. Germline V CDR1 and CDR2: SGHAT, FQDESV (reference sequence). The length of the CDR3 is 16 residues. The CDR3 coding sequence is TGTGCCAGCAGCTTAGATGCGGGCAGAGGTAATGAAAAACTGTTTTTT. It yields the protein CASSLDAGRGNEKLFF.

In its sample, this clone was seen a few times. The chain couples TRBV2 to TRBJ2-2; tentative D call: TRBD2 (7 bases). Per germline, CDR1 SNHLY and CDR2 FYNNEI. The CDR3 contains 16 residues. The V end lost 11 bases, the J end lost 4 bases, and 23 bases lay between the germline ends. In nucleotides, the CDR3 is TGTGCCTTAGGAGGTGGGGGGGGGCATATCACCGGGGAGCTGTTTTTT. This codes for CALGGGGGHITGELFF.